Below, one T cell receptor beta chain is given with its context. The trim removed 1 base at V and 5 bases at J, leaving 10 bases unmatched. The germline V gene encodes CDR1 MGHRA and CDR2 YSYEKL. This CDR3 region has 17 residues. The investigators split CD4+ cells into a CD45RA+ naive subset and a CD45RA-negative memory subset. These data belong to a study of shared clonotypes between healthy human individuals. Per the study methods: ImmunoSEQ gave junction-only sequences without quality scores, so filtering differed. The method was immunoSEQ multiplex PCR; TCRdb's version includes in-frame clones alone and lacks a portion of them. D and trimming come from the DNA, and the V and J calls and clone size come from that table. This sample has a few million clones; about 92% occur once, and the top ten carry around 0.14%.

The clonotype was recovered from a man between 18 and 29 years old in good health. Sequencing used naive CD4+ T cells sorted from blood. Subset of the sample: CD45RA+ positively selected. V gene TRBV4-1 combines with J gene TRBJ2-3; 9 nucleotides agree with TRBD2. The CDR3 nucleotides read TGCGCCAGCAGCCAAGGGGTCCTAGCGGGACGCATAGATACGCAGTATTTT. It yields the protein CASSQGVLAGRIDTQYF.